This T cell receptor (beta chain) stems from a study of T cell responses to AZD1222 COVID-19 vaccine. Study-level points and caveats: Epitopes outside B.1.351 and B.1.1.7 mutated regions reportedly drew nearly half of spike TCRs. White British ancestry dominated among donors, who included more females, and clonal diversity was possibly underestimated. After the peak T cell response, and only then, were repertoires sampled. Recipients of two AZD1222 doses showed rising Spike-specific TCR breadth and depth.

Comments on this clone: The antigen is unknown.

In germline, CDR1 is KGHDR, CDR2 SFDVKD. J gave up 8 bases and V 4 bases, and 3 bases lay outside the gene matches. This CDR3 spans 15 amino acids. Clones were read by immunoSEQ multiplex PCR, and TCRdb kept only the in-frame ones, dropping some. The table records about 100,000 clones, about 90% of them present only once. The sample consisted of peripheral blood, taken on day 0 of MenACWY control vaccination. The clonotype originates from an adult in good health. The rearrangement links TRBV24-1 to TRBJ2-2; 13 bases align to TRBD2. CDR3 sequence (DNA): TGTGCCACCAGTGAGCGGACTAGCGGGAGAGGGGAGCTGTTTTTT. Its translation: CATSERTSGRGELFF.